These T cell receptor beta chains were read from a single sample in a study of CD8 T cells in ankylosing spondylitis. TCRdb reprocessed the 5' RACE reads with MiXCR, giving one entry per CDR3 protein. The sample has fewer than 200,000 distinct CDR3 sequences, 15% to 20% seen once. Sequenced input: blood, either unsorted or a sorted T cell fraction (not recorded which). The receptors stem from a male donor under 30 with ankylosing spondylitis or in good health (not recorded which). Both conserved end residues are part of each CDR3. Fields, in order: clone size, J gene, D gene, CDR3 length, V gene, CDR3 DNA, CDR3 protein. D genes are given only for firm matches. Clone sizes are given selectively: once, few, many, or a class where the clone is expanded.

size: many; J: TRBJ2-7; D: TRBD1; length: 13; V: TRBV29-1; DNA: TGCAGCGCCTGGGACAGTCGGCTATACGAGCAGTACTTC; CDR3: CSAWDSRLYEQYF
size: many; J: TRBJ1-5; D: -; length: 14; V: TRBV20-1; DNA: TGCAGTGCCCCCATCCGGGAGACGGGGCAGCCCCAGCATTTT; CDR3: CSAPIRETGQPQHF
size: -; J: TRBJ2-7; D: TRBD2; length: 15; V: TRBV27; DNA: TGTGCCAGCAGTTTAGACGGGACTAGCTTCTACGAGCAGTACTTC; CDR3: CASSLDGTSFYEQYF
size: -; J: TRBJ1-1; D: -; length: 13; V: TRBV20-1; DNA: TGCAGTGCTGCCCCGACAGGGAACACTGAAGCTTTCTTT; CDR3: CSAAPTGNTEAFF
size: many; J: TRBJ2-6; D: TRBD2; length: 18; V: TRBV20-1; DNA: TGCAGTGCTAGAGATAGCGGGGGGCCTAACTCTGGGGCCAACGTCCTGACTTTC; CDR3: CSARDSGGPNSGANVLTF
size: many; J: TRBJ2-1; D: -; length: 11; V: TRBV7-9; DNA: TGTGCCAGCAGCCAAGAGGATGAGCAGTTCTTC; CDR3: CASSQEDEQFF
size: many; J: TRBJ1-1; D: -; length: 14; V: TRBV20-1; DNA: TGCAGTGCCGAGTTGGAGGTGGGGCTTTTGGGAGCTTTCTTT; CDR3: CSAELEVGLLGAFF
size: many; J: TRBJ2-1; D: TRBD2; length: 16; V: TRBV4-1; DNA: TGCGCCAGCAGCCAGGAGACTAGCGGTACGTACAATGAGCAGTTCTTC; CDR3: CASSQETSGTYNEQFF
size: many; J: TRBJ1-5; D: -; length: 14; V: TRBV12-3/TRBV12-4; DNA: TGTGCCAGCAGGGCGGGGGGCCCGATCAGCCCTAAGCATTTT; CDR3: CASRAGGPISPKHF
size: many; J: TRBJ2-3; D: -; length: 14; V: TRBV10-3; DNA: TGTGCCATCAGTGAGTCGACGGTGGGAAATACGCAGTATTTT; CDR3: CAISESTVGNTQYF
size: many; J: TRBJ2-1; D: TRBD2; length: 14; V: TRBV2; DNA: TGTGCCAGCCTCGGGACTAGCGGGTACAATGAGCAGTTCTTC; CDR3: CASLGTSGYNEQFF
size: many; J: TRBJ2-7; D: TRBD2; length: 15; V: TRBV5-4; DNA: TGTGCCAGCAGCAATAGACTAGCGGGAGTGAACGAGCAGTACTTC; CDR3: CASSNRLAGVNEQYF
size: -; J: TRBJ2-1; D: -; length: 17; V: TRBV4-1; DNA: TGCGCCAGCAGCCAAGGAGGCAGGACCGGCTCCTACAATGAGCAGTTCTTC; CDR3: CASSQGGRTGSYNEQFF
size: -; J: TRBJ2-3; D: -; length: 13; V: TRBV20-1; DNA: TGCAGTGCTAGTGGGGGGACCACAGATACGCAGTATTTT; CDR3: CSASGGTTDTQYF
size: many; J: TRBJ2-3; D: TRBD2; length: 14; V: TRBV30; DNA: TGTGCCTGGAGACTAGCGGGAAGCACAGATACGCAGTATTTT; CDR3: CAWRLAGSTDTQYF
size: many; J: TRBJ2-3; D: TRBD2; length: 17; V: TRBV3-1; DNA: TGTGCCAGCAGCCCGACTAGCGGGAGGGTAAGCACAGATACGCAGTATTTT; CDR3: CASSPTSGRVSTDTQYF
size: many; J: TRBJ2-7; D: TRBD2; length: 14; V: TRBV27; DNA: TGTGCCAGCAGAGCCCGAGCGGGAATCGGCGAGCAGTACTTC; CDR3: CASRARAGIGEQYF
size: many; J: TRBJ2-4; D: -; length: 16; V: TRBV11-3; DNA: TGTGCCAGCAGCAATCAGGGCGGACTAACCAAAAACATTCAGTACTTC; CDR3: CASSNQGGLTKNIQYF
size: many; J: TRBJ2-6; D: TRBD1; length: 20; V: TRBV6-5; DNA: TGTGCCAGCAGTTACTCGATACCGGGACAGGGGAAGATTGGGGCCAACGTCCTGACTTTC; CDR3: CASSYSIPGQGKIGANVLTF
size: -; J: TRBJ2-5; D: -; length: 16; V: TRBV11-2; DNA: TGTGCCAGCAGCTTTTATCTCGTCGCAGCTCAAGAGACCCAGTACTTC; CDR3: CASSFYLVAAQETQYF
size: many; J: TRBJ2-1; D: -; length: 13; V: TRBV14; DNA: TGTGCCAGCAGCCTCGAGGGACCCTTCGGGCAGTTCTTC; CDR3: CASSLEGPFGQFF
size: many; J: TRBJ2-5; D: TRBD2; length: 15; V: TRBV29-1; DNA: TGCAGCGTTGAAGATTTGCGGGAGGGCGATGAGACCCAGTACTTC; CDR3: CSVEDLREGDETQYF
size: -; J: TRBJ2-7; D: -; length: 13; V: TRBV15; DNA: TGTGCCACCAGCAGAGATTCCACCTACGAGCAGTACTTC; CDR3: CATSRDSTYEQYF
size: many; J: TRBJ1-1; D: -; length: 14; V: TRBV10-1; DNA: TGCGCCAGCAGTGAAATCCAGACGGGGCATGAAGCTTTCTTT; CDR3: CASSEIQTGHEAFF
size: many; J: TRBJ2-7; D: TRBD2; length: 14; V: TRBV7-9; DNA: TGTGCCAGCAGCTTAGCGGGACTAGCAAACGAGCAGTACTTC; CDR3: CASSLAGLANEQYF
size: many; J: TRBJ2-1; D: TRBD2; length: 21; V: TRBV4-3; DNA: TGCGCCAGCAGCCAGGAGCTCCCGGGACTAGCGGGAGTCAGCGATTGGAATGAGCAGTTCTTC; CDR3: CASSQELPGLAGVSDWNEQFF
size: many; J: TRBJ2-1; D: TRBD2; length: 16; V: TRBV7-3; DNA: TGTGCCAGCAGCTTAAAGACTAGCATGGCCTACAATGAGCAGTTCTTC; CDR3: CASSLKTSMAYNEQFF
size: once; J: TRBJ1-4; D: TRBD1; length: 14; V: TRBV20-1; DNA: TGCAGTGCTCCAGTTGGGACAGGGCGTGAAAAACTGTTTTTT; CDR3: CSAPVGTGREKLFF